The 21 T cell receptor beta chains below were found in one sample sequenced in a study of T cells after yellow fever vaccination. TCRdb re-called the 5' RACE reads through MiXCR, storing one row per CDR3 protein. The profile shows 200,000 to 250,000 distinct CDR3 sequences, less than 9% of them singletons. The sequencing here drew on CD4+ T cells sorted from PBMCs, taken 15 days after the yellow fever booster vaccination. Receptor source: a man aged 25-45 years who received the YFV17D yellow fever vaccine.

The gene calls are TRBV7-6 and TRBJ2-5, with 8 positions matching TRBD1. CDR3 length: 15 residues. Germline lookup yields CDR1 SGHVS and CDR2 FNYEAQ. V was clipped by 6 bases and J by 5 bases; unmatched bases: 11. CDR3 coding DNA: TGTGCCAGCAGTTTCGGACAGGGACTTTTGGAGACCCAGTACTTC. Protein product: CASSFGQGLLETQYF. The whole variable domain, remainder taken from reference TRBV7-6 and TRBJ2-5, is GAGVSQSPRYKVTKRGQDVALRCDPISGHVSLYWYRQALGQGPEFLTYFNYEAQQDKSGLPNDRFSAERPEGSISTLTIQRTEQRDSAMYRCASSFGQGLLETQYFGPGTRLLVL.

At least ten counts were recorded for this clonotype. The V and J genes are TRBV29-1 and TRBJ1-2, with D tentatively TRBD1 (5 bases). Germline V gene lookup returns CDR1 SQVTM and CDR2 ANQGSEA. The CDR3 has 16 amino acids. V was shortened by 6 bases and J by 1 base, with 21 bases between the two germline ends. CDR3 coding DNA: TGCAGCGTCCGGGGGAATTCAGATACTCGTAACTATGGCTACACCTTC. It specifies CSVRGNSDTRNYGYTF. The full variable domain, rest sourced from reference TRBV29-1 and TRBJ1-2, is SAVISQKPSRDICQRGTSLTIQCQVDSQVTMMFWYRQQPGQSLTLIATANQGSEATYESGFVIDKFPISRPNLTFSTLTVSNMSPEDSSIYLCSVRGNSDTRNYGYTFGSGTRLTVV.

The chain joins TRBV20-1 to TRBJ2-5; a weak D match, TRBD2 (6 bases). The CDR3 sequence is 14 residues long. CDR1 is DFQATT and CDR2 is SNEGSKA in the germline V gene (reference sequence). Trimming removed 3 bases at V and 3 bases at J, with 14 bases between. The CDR3 loop is CSASRGAQEETQYF. CDR3 nucleotides: TGCAGTGCTAGCCGCGGGGCCCAGGAAGAGACCCAGTACTTC.

J is TRBJ2-7 and V is TRBV9; D is possibly TRBD2 (6 bases). Deletions cut 4 bases from V and 0 bases from J, with 14 bases between. Per the germline V gene, CDR1 is SGDLS and CDR2 is YYNGEE. The length of the CDR3 is 15 residues. DNA for the CDR3: TGTGCCAGCAGCCCCCAGGCTAGCGCCTCCTACGAGCAGTACTTC. Translating gives CASSPQASASYEQYF. Full variable domain (missing parts from reference TRBV9 and TRBJ2-7): DSGVTQTPKHLITATGQRVTLRCSPRSGDLSVYWYQQSLDQGLQFLIQYYNGEERAKGNILERFSAQQFPDLHSELNLSSLELGDSALYFCASSPQASASYEQYFGPGTRLTVT.

The table lists this clonotype with a few counts. The rearrangement links TRBV28 to TRBJ1-2; D is uncertain. The germline V gene encodes CDR1 MDHEN and CDR2 SYDVKM. V was clipped by 3 bases and J by 0 bases, with 8 bases between them. The CDR3 consists of 14 residues. CDR3 bases: TGTGCCAGCAGTTTTCCCCCCCCTAACTATGGCTACACCTTC. Its translation is CASSFPPPNYGYTF.

In its sample, this clonotype was seen a few times. This chain joins TRBV4-3 and TRBJ1-2; D might be TRBD1 (5 bases). This CDR3 spans 16 amino acids. Germline V lookup: CDR1 LGHNA, CDR2 YSLEER. Trimming cost V 0 bases and J 5 bases, with 16 bases left between them. The CDR3 loop is CASSQDSVRVGYGYTF. CDR3 sequence (DNA): TGCGCCAGCAGCCAAGATTCGGTCAGGGTAGGATATGGCTACACCTTC.

This chain joins TRBV3-1 and TRBJ2-7; 8 bases are a match to TRBD2. V was pared by 8 bases and J by 5 bases, with 11 bases of the junction left unmatched. This CDR3 is 14 amino acids long. Per the germline V gene, CDR1 is LGHDT and CDR2 is YNNKEL (reference sequence). CDR3 protein: CASGKPGTRDEQYF. As DNA, the CDR3 is TGTGCCAGCGGGAAACCCGGGACTAGGGACGAGCAGTACTTC.

Here the CDR3 reads CASSQNTLRRQASLHF. Written as DNA, the CDR3 is TGTGCCAGCAGCCAAAACACACTCCGGCGGCAGGCCTCCCTCCACTTT. The genes are TRBV3-1 and TRBJ1-6; D remains ambiguous. Germline-derived CDR1 and CDR2 are LGHDT and YNNKEL (reference sequence). The CDR3 runs to 16 residues. Trimming pared 2 bases from V and 14 bases from J, leaving 22 bases between.

This rearrangement joins TRBV7-3 to TRBJ2-7, with 13 bases matching TRBD2. Germline assignment: CDR1 SGHTA and CDR2 FQGTGA. Losses at the gene ends were 5 bases for V and 2 bases for J; bases not matched to a gene: 3. The CDR3 loop spans 15 amino acids. CDR3 in amino acids: CASSEGLAGAYEQYF. The CDR3 nucleotides are TGTGCCAGCAGCGAAGGACTAGCGGGAGCCTACGAGCAGTACTTC.

This clonotype showed up just a few times. V usage is TRBV7-2 and J usage is TRBJ1-2, with D perhaps TRBD1 (5 bases). The CDR3 extends over 15 amino acids. V gave up 7 bases and J gave up 4 bases, with 19 bases separating them. CDR1 is SGHTA, CDR2 FQGNSA, per germline. CDR3 amino acids: CASTTSRGSFYGYTF. CDR3 bases: TGTGCCAGCACCACCTCACGGGGCTCGTTCTATGGCTACACCTTC. The full variable domain, rest sourced from reference TRBV7-2 and TRBJ1-2, is GAGVSQSPSNKVTEKGKDVELRCDPISGHTALYWYRQSLGQGLEFLIYFQGNSAPDKSGLPSDRFSAERTGGSVSTLTIQRTQQEDSAVYLCASTTSRGSFYGYTFGSGTRLTVV.

The J gene is TRBJ2-7, the V gene TRBV20-1; D assignment may be TRBD1 or TRBD2 (5 bases each). Per the germline V gene, CDR1 is DFQATT and CDR2 is SNEGSKA (reference sequence). Trimming took off 6 bases at V and 2 bases at J, with 14 bases between the two ends. This CDR3 is 13 amino acids long. The CDR3 DNA follows: TGCAGTGCCCGGGACCCCACGACCTACGAGCAGTACTTC. This translates into CSARDPTTYEQYF.

This clonotype was observed many times. The rearrangement uses TRBV6-2 or TRBV6-3 and TRBJ2-5; 7 bases match TRBD2. Germline V gives CDR1 MNHEY, CDR2 SVGEGT. The V gene end was trimmed by 6 bases and the J gene end by 2 bases; junction bases not matched to a gene: 15. The CDR3 is 17 amino acids. This CDR3 reads CASRRPSGASSQETQYF. CDR3 nucleotides: TGTGCCAGCAGACGACCTAGCGGAGCATCGTCTCAAGAGACCCAGTACTTC.

The CDR3: CASRSGTTDTQYF. The CDR3 bases are TGTGCCAGCAGGAGCGGGACCACAGATACGCAGTATTTT. This sequence joins TRBV7-2 and TRBJ2-3, with 7 positions matching TRBD2. The CDR3 covers 13 residues. V lost 6 bases to trimming and J lost 2 bases; unmatched junction nucleotides: 2. Per the germline V gene, CDR1 is SGHTA and CDR2 is FQGNSA.

The J gene is TRBJ2-4, the V gene TRBV10-3; TRBD2 agrees at 7 bases. The V and J ends lost 0 bases and 7 bases, in that order; junction bases with no gene match: 12. Germline V gene lookup returns CDR1 ENHRY and CDR2 SYGVKD. This CDR3 is 17 amino acids long. The CDR3 coding sequence is TGTGCCATCAGTGAGTCGCGGGGGACCGCCCCTGGGAACATTCAGTACTTC. Its protein product is CAISESRGTAPGNIQYF.

This clonotype has a handful of counts. The gene calls are TRBV20-1 and TRBJ1-6, with 8 bases lining up with TRBD1. CDR3 length: 14 residues. Trimming took 6 bases from V and 11 from J; bases not matched to a gene: 12. In germline, CDR1 is DFQATT, CDR2 SNEGSKA (reference sequence). Written as DNA, the CDR3 is TGCAGTGCCAAACCCGCCAGGGGGCGAACACCCCTCCACTTT. This encodes CSAKPARGRTPLHF.

In its sample, this clonotype was seen many times. This chain connects TRBV11-2 to TRBJ2-3; 8 bases line up with TRBD2. The CDR3 is made up of 18 amino acids. Germline lookup yields CDR1 SGHAT and CDR2 FQNNGV. V shed 6 bases, J shed 3 bases, and the junction held 17 bases outside the gene matches. The CDR3 region has the DNA TGTGCCAGCAGTTCCCCTCTCGGTGGGCTAGCGGGTACAGATACGCAGTATTTT. Its translation: CASSSPLGGLAGTDTQYF.

This clonotype was recorded at least ten times. The chain couples TRBV4-3 to TRBJ2-7; 12 nucleotides align to TRBD2. J lost 3 bases, V lost 4 bases, and 4 bases had no gene match. The CDR3 has 15 residues. Germline V CDR1 and CDR2: LGHNA, YSLEER. This CDR3 is CASSPGLAGFYEQYF. The CDR3 region has the DNA TGCGCCAGCAGCCCGGGACTAGCGGGCTTCTACGAGCAGTACTTC.

The rearrangement uses TRBV28 and TRBJ2-1, with TRBD1 identical over 7 bases. J lost 9 bases, V lost 8 bases, and 10 bases had no gene match. There are 13 residues in the CDR3. Looked up from germline, CDR1 is MDHEN and CDR2 is SYDVKM. The CDR3 sequence is CASDKTGLGEQFF. The DNA for the CDR3 is TGTGCCAGCGACAAGACAGGGCTGGGTGAGCAGTTCTTC. Complete variable domain (other parts from reference TRBV28 and TRBJ2-1): DVKVTQSSRYLVKRTGEKVFLECVQDMDHENMFWYRQDPGLGLRLIYFSYDVKMKEKGDIPEGYSVSREKKERFSLILESASTNQTSMYLCASDKTGLGEQFFGPGTRLTVL.

The DNA for the CDR3 is TGTGCCAGCAGCACCGGACAGGGGGCGTCGTCTTTCTTT. Protein: CASSTGQGASSFF. The chain combines TRBV7-2 with TRBJ1-1; 11 bases map to TRBD1. CDR1 is SGHTA, CDR2 FQGNSA, per germline. The CDR3 is made up of 13 amino acids. V lost 5 bases to trimming and J lost 12 bases; unmatched junction nucleotides: 8.

This clonotype was observed at least ten times. The chain employs TRBV5-6 and TRBJ2-5, with D perhaps TRBD1 (5 bases). CDR1 is SGHDT and CDR2 is YYEEEE in the germline V gene. V lost 5 bases, J lost 5 bases, and 10 bases lay in between. This CDR3 is built from 12 residues. CDR3 in amino acids: CASSGAGETQYF. CDR3 nucleotide sequence: TGTGCCAGCAGTGGGGCAGGGGAGACCCAGTACTTC.

This clonotype was seen a handful of times. The chain links TRBV5-6 to TRBJ2-2; D is perhaps TRBD2 (5 bases). This CDR3 comprises 16 residues. V was shortened by 1 base and J by 1 base, with 11 bases between the two germline ends. CDR1 and CDR2 from the germline V gene are SGHDT and YYEEEE. CDR3 protein: CASSLFGKQNTGELFF. In nucleotides, the CDR3 is TGTGCCAGCAGCTTGTTCGGGAAGCAGAACACCGGGGAGCTGTTTTTT.